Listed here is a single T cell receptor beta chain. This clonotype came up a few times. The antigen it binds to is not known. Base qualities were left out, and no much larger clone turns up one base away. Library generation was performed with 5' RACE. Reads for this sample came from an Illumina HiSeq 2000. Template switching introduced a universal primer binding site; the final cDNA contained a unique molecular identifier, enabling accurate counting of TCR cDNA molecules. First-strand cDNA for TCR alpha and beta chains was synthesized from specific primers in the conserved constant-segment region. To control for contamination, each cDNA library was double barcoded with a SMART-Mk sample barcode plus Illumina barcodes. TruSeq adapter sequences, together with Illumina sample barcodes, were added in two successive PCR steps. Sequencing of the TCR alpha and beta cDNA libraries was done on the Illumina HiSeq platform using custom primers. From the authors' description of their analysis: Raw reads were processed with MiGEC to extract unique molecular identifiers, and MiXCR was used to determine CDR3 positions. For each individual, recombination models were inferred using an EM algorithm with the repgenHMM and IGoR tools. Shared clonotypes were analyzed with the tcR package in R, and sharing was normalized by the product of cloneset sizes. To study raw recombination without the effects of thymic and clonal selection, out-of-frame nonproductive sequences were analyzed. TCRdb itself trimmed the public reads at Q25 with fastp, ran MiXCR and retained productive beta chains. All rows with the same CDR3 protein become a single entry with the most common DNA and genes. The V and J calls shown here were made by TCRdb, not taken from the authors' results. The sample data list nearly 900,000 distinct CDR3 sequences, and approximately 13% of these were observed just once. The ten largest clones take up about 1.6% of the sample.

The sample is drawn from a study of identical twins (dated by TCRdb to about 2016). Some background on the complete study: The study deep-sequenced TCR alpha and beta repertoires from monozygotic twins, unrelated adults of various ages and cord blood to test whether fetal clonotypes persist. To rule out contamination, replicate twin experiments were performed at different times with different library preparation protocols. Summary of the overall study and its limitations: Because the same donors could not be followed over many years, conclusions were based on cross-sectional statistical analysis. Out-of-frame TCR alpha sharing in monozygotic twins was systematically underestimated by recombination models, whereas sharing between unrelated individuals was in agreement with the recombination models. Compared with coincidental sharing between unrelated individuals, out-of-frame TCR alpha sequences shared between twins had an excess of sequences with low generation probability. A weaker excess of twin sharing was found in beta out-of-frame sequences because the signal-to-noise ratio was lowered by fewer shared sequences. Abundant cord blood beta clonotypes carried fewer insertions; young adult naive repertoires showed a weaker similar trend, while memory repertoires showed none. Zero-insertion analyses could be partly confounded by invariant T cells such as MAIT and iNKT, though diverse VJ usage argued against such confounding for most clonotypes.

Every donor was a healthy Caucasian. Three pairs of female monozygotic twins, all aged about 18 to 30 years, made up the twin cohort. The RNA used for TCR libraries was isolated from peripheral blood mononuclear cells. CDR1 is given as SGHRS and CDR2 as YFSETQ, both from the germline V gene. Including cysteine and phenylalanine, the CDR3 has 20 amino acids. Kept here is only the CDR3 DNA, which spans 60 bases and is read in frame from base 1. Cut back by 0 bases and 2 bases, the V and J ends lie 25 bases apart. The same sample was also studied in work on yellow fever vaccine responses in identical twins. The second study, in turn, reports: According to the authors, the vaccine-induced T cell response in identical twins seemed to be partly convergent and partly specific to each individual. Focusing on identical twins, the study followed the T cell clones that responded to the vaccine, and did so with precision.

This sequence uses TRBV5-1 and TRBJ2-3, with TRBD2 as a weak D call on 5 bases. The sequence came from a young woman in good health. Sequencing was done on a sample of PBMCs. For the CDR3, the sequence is CASSLASTADWVLDTDTQYF. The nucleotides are TGCGCCAGCAGCTTGGCCTCCACGGCGGACTGGGTCCTGGACACAGATACGCAGTATTTT.